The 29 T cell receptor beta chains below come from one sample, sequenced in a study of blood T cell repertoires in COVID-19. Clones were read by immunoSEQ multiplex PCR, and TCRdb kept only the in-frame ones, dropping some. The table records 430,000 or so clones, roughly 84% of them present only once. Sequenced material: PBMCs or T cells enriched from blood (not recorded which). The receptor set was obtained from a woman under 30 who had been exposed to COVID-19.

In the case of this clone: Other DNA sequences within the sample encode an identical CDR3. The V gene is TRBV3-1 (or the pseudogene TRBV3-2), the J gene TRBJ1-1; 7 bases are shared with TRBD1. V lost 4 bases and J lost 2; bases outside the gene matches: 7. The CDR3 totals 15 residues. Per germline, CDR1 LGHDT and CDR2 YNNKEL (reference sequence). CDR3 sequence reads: CASSPRTGGNTEAFF. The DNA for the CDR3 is TGTGCCAGCAGCCCTCGGACAGGTGGTAACACTGAAGCTTTCTTT.

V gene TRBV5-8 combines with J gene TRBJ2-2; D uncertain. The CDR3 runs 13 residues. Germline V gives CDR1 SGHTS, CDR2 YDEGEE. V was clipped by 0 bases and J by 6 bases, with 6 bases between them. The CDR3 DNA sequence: TGTGCCAGCAGCTTGGGAGGCCCCGGGGAGCTGTTTTTT. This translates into CASSLGGPGELFF.

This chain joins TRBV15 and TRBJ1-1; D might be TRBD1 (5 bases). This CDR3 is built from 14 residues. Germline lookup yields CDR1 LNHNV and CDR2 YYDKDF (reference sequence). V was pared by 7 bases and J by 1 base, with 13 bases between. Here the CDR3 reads CATTEHRPNTEAFF. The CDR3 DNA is TGTGCCACCACCGAGCACAGGCCGAACACTGAAGCTTTCTTT.

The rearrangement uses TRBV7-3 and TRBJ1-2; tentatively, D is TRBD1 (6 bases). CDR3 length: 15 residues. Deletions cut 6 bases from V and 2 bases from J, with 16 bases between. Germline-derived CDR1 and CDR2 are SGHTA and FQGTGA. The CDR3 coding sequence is TGTGCCAGCAGACCAACCGACACAGGGAACTATGGCTACACCTTC. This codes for CASRPTDTGNYGYTF.

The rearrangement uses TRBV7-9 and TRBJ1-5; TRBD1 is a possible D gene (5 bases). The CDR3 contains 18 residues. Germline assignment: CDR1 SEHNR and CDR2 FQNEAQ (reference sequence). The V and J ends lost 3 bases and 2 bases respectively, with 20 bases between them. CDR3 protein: CASSFGQGSGFCNQPQHF. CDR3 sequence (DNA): TGTGCCAGCAGCTTCGGCCAGGGTTCTGGCTTTTGCAATCAGCCCCAGCATTTT.

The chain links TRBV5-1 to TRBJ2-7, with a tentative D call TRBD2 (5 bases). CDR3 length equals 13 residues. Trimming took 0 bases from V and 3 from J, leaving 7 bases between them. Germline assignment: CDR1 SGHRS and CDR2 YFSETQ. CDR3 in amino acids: CASSLGEIYEQYF. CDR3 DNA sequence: TGCGCCAGCAGCTTGGGGGAGATCTACGAGCAGTACTTC. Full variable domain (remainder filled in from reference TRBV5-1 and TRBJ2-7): KAGVTQTPRYLIKTRGQQVTLSCSPISGHRSVSWYQQTPGQGLQFLFEYFSETQRNKGNFPGRFSGRQFSNSRSEMNVSTLELGDSALYLCASSLGEIYEQYFGPGTRLTVT.

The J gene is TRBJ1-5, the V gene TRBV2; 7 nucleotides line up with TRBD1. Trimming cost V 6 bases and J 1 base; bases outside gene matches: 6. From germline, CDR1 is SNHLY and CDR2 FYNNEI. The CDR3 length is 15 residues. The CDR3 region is CASRNRGASNQPQHF. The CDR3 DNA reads TGTGCCAGCAGGAACAGGGGCGCCAGCAATCAGCCCCAGCATTTT.

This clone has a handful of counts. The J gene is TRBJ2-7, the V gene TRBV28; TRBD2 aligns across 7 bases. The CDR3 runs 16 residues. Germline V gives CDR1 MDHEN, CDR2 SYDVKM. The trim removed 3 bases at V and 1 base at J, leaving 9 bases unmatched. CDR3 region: CASSFERWGGSYEQYF. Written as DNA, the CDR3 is TGTGCCAGCAGTTTTGAACGATGGGGAGGGTCCTACGAGCAGTACTTC.

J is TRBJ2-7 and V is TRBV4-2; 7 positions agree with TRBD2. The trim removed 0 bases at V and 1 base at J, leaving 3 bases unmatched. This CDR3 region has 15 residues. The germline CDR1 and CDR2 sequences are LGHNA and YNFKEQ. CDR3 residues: CASSQEEGGSYEQYF. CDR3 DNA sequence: TGTGCCAGCAGCCAAGAAGAGGGAGGGTCCTACGAGCAGTACTTC.

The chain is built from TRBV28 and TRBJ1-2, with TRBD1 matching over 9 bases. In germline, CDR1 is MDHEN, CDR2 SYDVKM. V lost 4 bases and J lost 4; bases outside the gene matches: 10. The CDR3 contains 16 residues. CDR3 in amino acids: CASSSLDRGRFYGYTF. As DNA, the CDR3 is TGTGCCAGCAGTTCCTTGGACAGGGGTCGTTTCTATGGCTACACCTTC.

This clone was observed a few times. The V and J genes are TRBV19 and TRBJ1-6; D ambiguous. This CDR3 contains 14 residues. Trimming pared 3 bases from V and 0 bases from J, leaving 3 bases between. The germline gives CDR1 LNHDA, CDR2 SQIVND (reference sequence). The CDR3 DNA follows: TGTGCCAGTAGTATCAGCTCCTATAATTCACCCCTCCACTTT. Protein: CASSISSYNSPLHF.

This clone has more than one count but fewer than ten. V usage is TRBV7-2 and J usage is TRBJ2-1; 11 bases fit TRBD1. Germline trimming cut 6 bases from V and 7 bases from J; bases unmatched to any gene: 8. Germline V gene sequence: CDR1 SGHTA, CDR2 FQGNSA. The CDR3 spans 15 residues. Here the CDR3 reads CASRETGTGGNEQFF. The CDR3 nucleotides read TGTGCCAGCAGAGAAACCGGGACAGGGGGGAATGAGCAGTTCTTC.

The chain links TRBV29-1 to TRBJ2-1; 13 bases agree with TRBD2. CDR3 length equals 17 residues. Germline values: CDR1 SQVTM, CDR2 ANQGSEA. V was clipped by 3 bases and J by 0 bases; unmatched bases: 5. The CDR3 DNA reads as TGCAGCGTTGATGGACTAGCGGGAGTAGCCTCCTACAATGAGCAGTTCTTC. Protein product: CSVDGLAGVASYNEQFF.

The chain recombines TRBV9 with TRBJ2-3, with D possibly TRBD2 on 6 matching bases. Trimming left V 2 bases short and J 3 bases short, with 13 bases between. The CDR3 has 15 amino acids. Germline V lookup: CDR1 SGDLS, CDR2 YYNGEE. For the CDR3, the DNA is TGTGCCAGCAGCGTGTTAGGAGGGATTACAGATACGCAGTATTTT. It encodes CASSVLGGITDTQYF. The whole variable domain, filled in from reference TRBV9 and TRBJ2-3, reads DSGVTQTPKHLITATGQRVTLRCSPRSGDLSVYWYQQSLDQGLQFLIQYYNGEERAKGNILERFSAQQFPDLHSELNLSSLELGDSALYFCASSVLGGITDTQYFGPGTRLTVL.

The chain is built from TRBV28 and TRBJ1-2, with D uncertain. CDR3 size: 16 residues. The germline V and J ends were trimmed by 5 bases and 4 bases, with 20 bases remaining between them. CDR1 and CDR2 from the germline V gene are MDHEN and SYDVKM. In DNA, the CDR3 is TGTGCCAGCAGTCCCTGGTTAGGTGACAATCCCTATGGCTACACCTTC. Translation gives CASSPWLGDNPYGYTF.

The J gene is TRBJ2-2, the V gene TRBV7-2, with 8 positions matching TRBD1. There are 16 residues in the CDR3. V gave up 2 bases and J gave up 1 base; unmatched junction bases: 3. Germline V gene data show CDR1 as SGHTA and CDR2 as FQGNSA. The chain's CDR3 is CASSLRGTGNTGELFF. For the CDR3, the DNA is TGTGCCAGCAGCTTAAGGGGGACAGGGAACACCGGGGAGCTGTTTTTT.

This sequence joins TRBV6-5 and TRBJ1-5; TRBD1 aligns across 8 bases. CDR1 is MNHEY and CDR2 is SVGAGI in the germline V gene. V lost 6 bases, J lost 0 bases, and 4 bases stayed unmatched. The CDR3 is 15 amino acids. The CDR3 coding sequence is TGTGCCAGCAGCCACGACAGGGGTAGCAATCAGCCCCAGCATTTT. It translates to CASSHDRGSNQPQHF.

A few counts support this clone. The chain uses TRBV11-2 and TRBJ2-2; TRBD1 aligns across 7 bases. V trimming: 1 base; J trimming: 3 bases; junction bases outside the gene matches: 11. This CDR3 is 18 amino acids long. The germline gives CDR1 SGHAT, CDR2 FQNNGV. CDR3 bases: TGTGCCAGCAGCTTAGGACAGGGAGAAGGACCGTACACCGGGGAGCTGTTTTTT. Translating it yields CASSLGQGEGPYTGELFF.

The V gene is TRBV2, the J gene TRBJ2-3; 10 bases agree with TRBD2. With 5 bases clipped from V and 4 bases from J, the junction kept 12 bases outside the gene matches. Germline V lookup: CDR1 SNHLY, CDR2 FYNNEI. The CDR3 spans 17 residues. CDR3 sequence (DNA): TGTGCCAGCAGTCATAGTAACGGGGGACTAGCGCCAGATACGCAGTATTTT. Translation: CASSHSNGGLAPDTQYF.

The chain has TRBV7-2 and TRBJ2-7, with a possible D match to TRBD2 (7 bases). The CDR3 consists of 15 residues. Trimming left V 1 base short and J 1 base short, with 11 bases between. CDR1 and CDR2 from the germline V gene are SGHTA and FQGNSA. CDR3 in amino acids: CASSLDGGASYEQYF. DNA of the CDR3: TGTGCCAGCAGCTTAGATGGGGGGGCGTCCTACGAGCAGTACTTC. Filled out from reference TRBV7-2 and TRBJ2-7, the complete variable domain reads GAGVSQSPSNKVTEKGKDVELRCDPISGHTALYWYRQSLGQGLEFLIYFQGNSAPDKSGLPSDRFSAERTGGSVSTLTIQRTQQEDSAVYLCASSLDGGASYEQYFGPGTRLTVT.

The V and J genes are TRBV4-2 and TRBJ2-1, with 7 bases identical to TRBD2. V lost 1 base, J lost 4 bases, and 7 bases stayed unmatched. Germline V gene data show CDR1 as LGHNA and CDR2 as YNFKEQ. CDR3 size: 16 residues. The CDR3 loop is CASSQVISGVYNEQFF. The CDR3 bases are TGTGCCAGCAGCCAAGTTATAAGCGGGGTTTACAATGAGCAGTTCTTC.

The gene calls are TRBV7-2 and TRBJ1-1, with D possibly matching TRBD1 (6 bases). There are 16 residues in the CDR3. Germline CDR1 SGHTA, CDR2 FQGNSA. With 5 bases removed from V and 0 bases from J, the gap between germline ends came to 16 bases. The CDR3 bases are TGTGCCAGCAGCGCCTCTGGACAGATCTTGAACACTGAAGCTTTCTTT. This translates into CASSASGQILNTEAFF.

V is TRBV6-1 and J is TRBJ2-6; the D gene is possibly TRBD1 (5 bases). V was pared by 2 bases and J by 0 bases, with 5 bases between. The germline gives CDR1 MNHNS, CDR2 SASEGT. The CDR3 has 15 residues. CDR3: CASSEQGSGANVLTF. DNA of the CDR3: TGTGCCAGCAGTGAACAGGGCTCTGGGGCCAACGTCCTGACTTTC.

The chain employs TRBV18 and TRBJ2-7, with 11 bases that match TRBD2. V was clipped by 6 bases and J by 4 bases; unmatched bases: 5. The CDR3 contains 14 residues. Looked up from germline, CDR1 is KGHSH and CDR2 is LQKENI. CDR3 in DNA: TGTGCCAGCTCCGTAGCGGGAGGGAGTTACGAGCAGTACTTC. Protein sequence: CASSVAGGSYEQYF.

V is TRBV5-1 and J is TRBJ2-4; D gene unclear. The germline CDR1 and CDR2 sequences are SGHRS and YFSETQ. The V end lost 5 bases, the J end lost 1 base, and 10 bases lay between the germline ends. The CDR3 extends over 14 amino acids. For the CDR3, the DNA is TGCGCCAGCAGAGAGACACCTGCCAAAAACATTCAGTACTTC. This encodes CASRETPAKNIQYF.

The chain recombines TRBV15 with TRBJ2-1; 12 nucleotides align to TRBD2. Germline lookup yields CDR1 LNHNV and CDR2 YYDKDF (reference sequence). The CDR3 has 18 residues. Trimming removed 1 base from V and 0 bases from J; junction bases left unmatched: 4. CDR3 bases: TGTGCCACCAGCAGAGGAACTAGCGGGGGGAGCTCCTACAATGAGCAGTTCTTC. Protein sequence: CATSRGTSGGSSYNEQFF.

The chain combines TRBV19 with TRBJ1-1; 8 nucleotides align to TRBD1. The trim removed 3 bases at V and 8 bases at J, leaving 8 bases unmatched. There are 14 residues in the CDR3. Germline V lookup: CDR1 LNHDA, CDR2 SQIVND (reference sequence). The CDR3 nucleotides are TGTGCCAGTAGTATTTCCGGGACAGGCCTCGAAGCTTTCTTT. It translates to CASSISGTGLEAFF.

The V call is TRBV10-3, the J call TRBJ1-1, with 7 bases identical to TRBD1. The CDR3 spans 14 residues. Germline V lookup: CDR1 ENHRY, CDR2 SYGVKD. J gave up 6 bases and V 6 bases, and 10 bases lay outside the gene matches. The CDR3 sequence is CAIRETGVSPEAFF. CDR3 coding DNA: TGTGCCATCAGAGAAACAGGGGTGTCGCCTGAAGCTTTCTTT.

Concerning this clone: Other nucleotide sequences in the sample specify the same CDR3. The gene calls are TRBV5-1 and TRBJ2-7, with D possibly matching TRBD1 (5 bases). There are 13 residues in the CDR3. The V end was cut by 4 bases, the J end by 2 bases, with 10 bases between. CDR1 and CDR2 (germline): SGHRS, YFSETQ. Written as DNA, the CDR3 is TGCGCCAGCAGCCCCTCAGGGACCTACGAGCAGTACTTC. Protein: CASSPSGTYEQYF. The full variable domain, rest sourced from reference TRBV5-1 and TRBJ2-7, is KAGVTQTPRYLIKTRGQQVTLSCSPISGHRSVSWYQQTPGQGLQFLFEYFSETQRNKGNFPGRFSGRQFSNSRSEMNVSTLELGDSALYLCASSPSGTYEQYFGPGTRLTVT.